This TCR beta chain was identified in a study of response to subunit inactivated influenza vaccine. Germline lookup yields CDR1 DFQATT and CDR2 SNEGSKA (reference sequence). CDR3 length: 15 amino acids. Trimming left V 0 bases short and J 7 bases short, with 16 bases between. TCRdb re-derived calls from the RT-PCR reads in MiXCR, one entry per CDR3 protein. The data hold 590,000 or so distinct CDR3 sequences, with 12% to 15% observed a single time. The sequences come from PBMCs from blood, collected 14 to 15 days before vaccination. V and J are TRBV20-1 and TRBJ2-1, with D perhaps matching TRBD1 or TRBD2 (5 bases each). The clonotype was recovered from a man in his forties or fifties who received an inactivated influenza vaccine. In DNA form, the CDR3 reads TGCAGTGCTAGAGATTTGGGACGGCAGGCAAATGAGCAGTTCTTC. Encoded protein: CSARDLGRQANEQFF.